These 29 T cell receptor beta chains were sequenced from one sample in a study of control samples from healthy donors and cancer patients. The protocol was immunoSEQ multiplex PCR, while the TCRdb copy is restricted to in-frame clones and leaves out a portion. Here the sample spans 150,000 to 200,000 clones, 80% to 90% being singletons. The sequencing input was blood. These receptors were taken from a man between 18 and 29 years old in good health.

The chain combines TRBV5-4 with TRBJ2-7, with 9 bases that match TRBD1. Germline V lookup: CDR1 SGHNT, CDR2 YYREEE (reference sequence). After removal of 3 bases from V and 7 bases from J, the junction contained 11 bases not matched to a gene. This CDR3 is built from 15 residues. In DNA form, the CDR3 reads TGTGCCAGCAGCTCACCTGGGACAGGGACAAAAGAGCAGTACTTC. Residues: CASSSPGTGTKEQYF.

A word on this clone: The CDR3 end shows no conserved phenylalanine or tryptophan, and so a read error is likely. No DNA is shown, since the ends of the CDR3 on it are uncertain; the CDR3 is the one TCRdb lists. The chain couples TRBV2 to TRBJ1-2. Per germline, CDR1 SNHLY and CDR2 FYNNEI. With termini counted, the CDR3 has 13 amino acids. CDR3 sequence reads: CASSEDPRFPVSC.

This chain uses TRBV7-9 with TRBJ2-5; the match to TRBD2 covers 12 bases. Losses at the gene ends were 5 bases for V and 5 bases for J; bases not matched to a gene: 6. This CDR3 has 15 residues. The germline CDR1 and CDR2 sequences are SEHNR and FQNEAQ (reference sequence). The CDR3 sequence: CASSAGLAGLETQYF. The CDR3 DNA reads TGTGCCAGCAGCGCCGGACTAGCGGGGCTGGAGACCCAGTACTTC.

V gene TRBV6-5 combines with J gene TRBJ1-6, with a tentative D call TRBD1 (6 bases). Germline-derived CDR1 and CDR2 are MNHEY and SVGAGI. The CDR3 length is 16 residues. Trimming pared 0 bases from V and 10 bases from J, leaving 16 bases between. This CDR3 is CASSYSNREAQSPLHF. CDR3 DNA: TGTGCCAGCAGTTACTCGAACAGGGAAGCCCAATCACCCCTCCACTTT.

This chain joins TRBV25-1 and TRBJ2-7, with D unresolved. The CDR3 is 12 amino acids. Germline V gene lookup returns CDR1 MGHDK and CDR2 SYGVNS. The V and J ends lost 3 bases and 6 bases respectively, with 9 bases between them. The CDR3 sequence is CASSDFGPEQYF. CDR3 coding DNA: TGTGCCAGCAGTGATTTTGGGCCCGAGCAGTACTTC.

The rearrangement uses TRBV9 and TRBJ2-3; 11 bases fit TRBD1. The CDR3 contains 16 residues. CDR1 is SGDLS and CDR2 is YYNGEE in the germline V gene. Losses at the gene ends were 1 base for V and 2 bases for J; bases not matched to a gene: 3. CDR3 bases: TGTGCCAGCAGCGTATACGGACAGGGGGCCACAGATACGCAGTATTTT. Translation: CASSVYGQGATDTQYF.

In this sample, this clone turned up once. The CDR3 DNA is TGTGCCAGCAGTTTCGACAGGTTGAACACCGGGGAGCTGTTTTTT. Translated: CASSFDRLNTGELFF. The V call is TRBV27, the J call TRBJ2-2; the D gene is possibly TRBD1 (6 bases). Per germline, CDR1 MNHEY and CDR2 SMNVEV (reference sequence). The CDR3 is 15 amino acids. Deletions cut 3 bases from V and 1 base from J, with 9 bases between.

CDR3 DNA sequence: TGTGCCAGCAGTTACAGCGGGGGGGCCGACAATGAGCAGTTCTTC. This gives the protein CASSYSGGADNEQFF. V gene TRBV6-2 or TRBV6-3 combines with J gene TRBJ2-1, with 10 positions matching TRBD2. The CDR3 runs to 15 residues. The trim removed 2 bases at V and 5 bases at J, leaving 3 bases unmatched. Germline V gives CDR1 MNHEY, CDR2 SVGEGT.

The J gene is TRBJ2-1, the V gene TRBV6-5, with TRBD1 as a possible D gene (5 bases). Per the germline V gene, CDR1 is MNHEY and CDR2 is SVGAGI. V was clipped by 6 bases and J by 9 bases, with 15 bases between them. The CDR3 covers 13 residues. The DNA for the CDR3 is TGTGCCAGCAGAAGAGAGATTAGGGGTGAGCAGTTCTTC. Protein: CASRREIRGEQFF.

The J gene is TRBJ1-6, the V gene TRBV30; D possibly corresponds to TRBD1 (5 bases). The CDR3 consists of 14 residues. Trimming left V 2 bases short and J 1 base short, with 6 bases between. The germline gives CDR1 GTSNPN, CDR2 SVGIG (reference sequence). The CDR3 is CAWSSGSYNSPLHF. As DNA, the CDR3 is TGTGCCTGGAGTTCAGGGTCCTATAATTCACCCCTCCACTTT.

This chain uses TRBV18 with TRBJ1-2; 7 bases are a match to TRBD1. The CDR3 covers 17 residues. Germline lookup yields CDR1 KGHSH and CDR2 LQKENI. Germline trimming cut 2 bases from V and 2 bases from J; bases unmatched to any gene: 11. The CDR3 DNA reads TGTGCCAGCTCACCAATCTTTGGGGACAGATACAACTATGGCTACACCTTC. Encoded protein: CASSPIFGDRYNYGYTF.

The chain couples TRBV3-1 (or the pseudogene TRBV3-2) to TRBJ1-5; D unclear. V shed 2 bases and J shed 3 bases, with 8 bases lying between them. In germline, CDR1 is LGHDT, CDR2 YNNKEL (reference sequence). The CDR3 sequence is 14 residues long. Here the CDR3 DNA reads TGTGCCAGCAGCCAATCGACAACCAATCAGCCCCAGCATTTT. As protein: CASSQSTTNQPQHF.

In nucleotides, the CDR3 is TGTGCCAGCTCACCGGGAGGGACTAGCGGGGGGCCCATATACAATGAGCAGTTCTTC. Its translation is CASSPGGTSGGPIYNEQFF. The gene calls are TRBV18 and TRBJ2-1; 15 bases fit TRBD2. The V and J ends lost 3 bases and 4 bases, in that order; junction bases with no gene match: 10. The length of the CDR3 is 19 residues. CDR1 KGHSH and CDR2 LQKENI come from the germline V gene.

The CDR3 nucleotides are TGTGCCAGCAGTCATACAGGGGGCGACGGCTACACCTTC. Translating gives CASSHTGGDGYTF. The J gene is TRBJ1-2, the V gene TRBV28, with 9 bases identical to TRBD1. CDR1 and CDR2 (germline): MDHEN, SYDVKM. CDR3 length: 13 residues. Losses at the gene ends were 5 bases for V and 8 bases for J; bases not matched to a gene: 6.

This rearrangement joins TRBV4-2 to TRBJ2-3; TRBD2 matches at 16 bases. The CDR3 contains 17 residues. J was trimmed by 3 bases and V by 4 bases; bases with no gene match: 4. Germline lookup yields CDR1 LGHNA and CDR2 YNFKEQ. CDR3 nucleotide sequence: TGTGCCAGCAGCCTCGGGACTAGCGGGGGGGGGACAGATACGCAGTATTTT. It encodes CASSLGTSGGGTDTQYF.

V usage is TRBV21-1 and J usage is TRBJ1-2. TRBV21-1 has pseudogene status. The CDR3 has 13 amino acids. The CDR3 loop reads CASIQGGNYGYTF. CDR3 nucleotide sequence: TGTGCCAGCATCCAGGGAGGGAACTATGGCTACACCTTC.

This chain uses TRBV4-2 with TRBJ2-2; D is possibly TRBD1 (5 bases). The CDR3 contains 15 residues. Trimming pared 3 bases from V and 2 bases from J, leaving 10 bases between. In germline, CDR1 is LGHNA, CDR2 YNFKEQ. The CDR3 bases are TGTGCCAGCAGCCAGCCAGACAGAAACACCGGGGAGCTGTTTTTT. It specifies CASSQPDRNTGELFF.

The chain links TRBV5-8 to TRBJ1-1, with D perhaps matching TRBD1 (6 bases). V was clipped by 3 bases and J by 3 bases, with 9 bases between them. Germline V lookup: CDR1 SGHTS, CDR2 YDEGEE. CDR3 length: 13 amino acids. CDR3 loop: CASSYQGYTEAFF. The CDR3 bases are TGTGCCAGCAGCTACCAGGGGTACACTGAAGCTTTCTTT.

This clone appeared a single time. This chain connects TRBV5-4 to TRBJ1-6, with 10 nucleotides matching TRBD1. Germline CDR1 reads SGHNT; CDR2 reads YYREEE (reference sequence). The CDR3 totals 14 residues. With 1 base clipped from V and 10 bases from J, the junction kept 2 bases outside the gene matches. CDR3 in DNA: TGTGCCAGCAGCTTGAGGGACAGGGGCTCACCCCTCCACTTT. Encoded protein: CASSLRDRGSPLHF.

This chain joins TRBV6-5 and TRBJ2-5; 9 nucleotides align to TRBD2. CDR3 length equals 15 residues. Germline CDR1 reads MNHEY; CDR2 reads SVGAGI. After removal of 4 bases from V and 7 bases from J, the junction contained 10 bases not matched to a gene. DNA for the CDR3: TGTGCCAGCAGTTGGAGCGGGGGGCAAGGAGGGACCCAGTACTTC. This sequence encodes CASSWSGGQGGTQYF.

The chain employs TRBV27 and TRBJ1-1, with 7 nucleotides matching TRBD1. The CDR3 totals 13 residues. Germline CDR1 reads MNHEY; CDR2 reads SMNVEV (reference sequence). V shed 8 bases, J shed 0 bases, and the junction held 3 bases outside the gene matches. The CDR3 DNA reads TGTGCCAGCCGGGACAGCATGAACACTGAAGCTTTCTTT. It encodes CASRDSMNTEAFF.

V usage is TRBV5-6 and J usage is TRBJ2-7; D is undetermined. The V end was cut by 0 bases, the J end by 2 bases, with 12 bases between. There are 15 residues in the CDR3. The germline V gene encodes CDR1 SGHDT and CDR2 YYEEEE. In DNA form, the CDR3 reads TGTGCCAGCAGCTTGGGGTCGGGCAACACCTACGAGCAGTACTTC. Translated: CASSLGSGNTYEQYF.

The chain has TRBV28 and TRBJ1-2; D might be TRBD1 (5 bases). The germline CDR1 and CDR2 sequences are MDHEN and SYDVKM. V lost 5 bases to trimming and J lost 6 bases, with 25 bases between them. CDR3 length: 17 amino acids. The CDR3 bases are TGTGCCAGCAGTCCGGGGGGAGGGGAAGAACGGTTTGATGGCTACACCTTC. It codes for CASSPGGGEERFDGYTF.

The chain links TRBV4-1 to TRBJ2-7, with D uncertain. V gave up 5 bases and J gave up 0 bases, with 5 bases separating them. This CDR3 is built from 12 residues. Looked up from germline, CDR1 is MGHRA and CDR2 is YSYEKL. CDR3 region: CASSGPSYEQYF. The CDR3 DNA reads TGCGCCAGCAGCGGGCCCTCCTACGAGCAGTACTTC.

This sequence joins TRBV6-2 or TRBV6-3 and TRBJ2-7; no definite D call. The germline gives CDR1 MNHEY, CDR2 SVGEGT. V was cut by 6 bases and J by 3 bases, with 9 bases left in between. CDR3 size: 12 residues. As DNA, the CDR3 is TGTGCCAGCAGCCCGGCGGACTACGAGCAGTACTTC. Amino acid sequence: CASSPADYEQYF.

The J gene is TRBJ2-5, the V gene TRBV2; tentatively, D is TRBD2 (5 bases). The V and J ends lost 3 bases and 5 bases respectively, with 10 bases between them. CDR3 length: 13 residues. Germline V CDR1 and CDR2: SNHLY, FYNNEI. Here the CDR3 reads CASSDGSGETQYF. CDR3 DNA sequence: TGTGCCAGCAGTGATGGGAGTGGGGAGACCCAGTACTTC. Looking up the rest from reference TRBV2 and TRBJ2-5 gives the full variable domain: EPEVTQTPSHQVTQMGQEVILRCVPISNHLYFYWYRQILGQKVEFLVSFYNNEISEKSEIFDDQFSVERPDGSNFTLKIRSTKLEDSAMYFCASSDGSGETQYFGPGTRLLVL.

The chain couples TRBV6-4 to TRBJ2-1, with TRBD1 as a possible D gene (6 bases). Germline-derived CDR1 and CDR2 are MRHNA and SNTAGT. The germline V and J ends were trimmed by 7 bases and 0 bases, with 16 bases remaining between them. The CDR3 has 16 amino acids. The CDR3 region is CASKLQGSSSYNEQFF. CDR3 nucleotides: TGTGCCAGCAAATTACAGGGTTCGAGCTCCTACAATGAGCAGTTCTTC.

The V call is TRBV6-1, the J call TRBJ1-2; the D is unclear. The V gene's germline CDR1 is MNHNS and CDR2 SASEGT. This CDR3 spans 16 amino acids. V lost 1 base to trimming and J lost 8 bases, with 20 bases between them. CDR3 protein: CASSEVGIGWLYGYTF. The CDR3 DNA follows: TGTGCCAGCAGTGAAGTAGGCATAGGGTGGCTTTACGGCTACACCTTC.

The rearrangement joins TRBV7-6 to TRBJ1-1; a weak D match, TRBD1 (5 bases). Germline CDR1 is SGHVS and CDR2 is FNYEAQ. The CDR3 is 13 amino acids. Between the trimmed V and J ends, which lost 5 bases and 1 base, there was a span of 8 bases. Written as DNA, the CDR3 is TGTGCCAGCAGCATAGACAGGAACACTGAAGCTTTCTTT. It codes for CASSIDRNTEAFF.